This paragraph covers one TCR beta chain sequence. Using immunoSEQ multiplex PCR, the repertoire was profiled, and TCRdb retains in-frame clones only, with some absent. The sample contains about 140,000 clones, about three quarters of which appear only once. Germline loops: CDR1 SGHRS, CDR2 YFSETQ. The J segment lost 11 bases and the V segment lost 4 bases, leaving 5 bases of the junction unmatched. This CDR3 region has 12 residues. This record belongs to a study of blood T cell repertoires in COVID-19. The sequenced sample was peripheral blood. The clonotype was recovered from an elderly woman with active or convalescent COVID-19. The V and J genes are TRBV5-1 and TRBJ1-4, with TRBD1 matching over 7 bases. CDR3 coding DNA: TGCGCCAGCAGCGCACCGGGACAGAAACTGTTTTTT. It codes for CASSAPGQKLFF.